This entry lists 19 T cell receptor beta chains sequenced from one sample in a study of shared clonotypes between healthy human individuals. Terminally differentiated effector memory CD45RA+ cells were excluded from the naive CD8 cells, which were CD45RO-negative and positively selected for CCR7. Clones were sequenced by immunoSEQ multiplex PCR, and TCRdb holds only the in-frame ones, with some missing. The sample contains nearly 2 million clones, approximately 95% of which appear only once. The specimen was naive CD8+ T cells sorted from blood. These receptors were taken from a man younger than 35 in good health.

This chain connects TRBV7-8 to TRBJ1-3; 8 bases fit TRBD1. This CDR3 is 13 amino acids long. The germline CDR1 and CDR2 sequences are SGHVS and FQNEAQ. Trimming at V came to 5 bases and at J to 8 bases, leaving 5 bases not matched to a gene. For the CDR3, the DNA is TGTGCCAGCAGCCAGACAGGGGAGGACACCATATATTTT. This sequence encodes CASSQTGEDTIYF.

This chain links TRBV7-9 with TRBJ2-7; D is ambiguous. V gave up 1 base and J gave up 2 bases, with 12 bases separating them. This CDR3 spans 15 amino acids. CDR1 and CDR2 (germline): SEHNR, FQNEAQ (reference sequence). The CDR3 DNA reads as TGTGCCAGCAGCTTAGACGAAAGCTTACCCTACGAGCAGTACTTC. Translating it yields CASSLDESLPYEQYF.

The chain recombines TRBV28 with TRBJ1-5; no definite D call. There are 12 residues in the CDR3. Germline V lookup: CDR1 MDHEN, CDR2 SYDVKM. V dropped 7 bases and J dropped 6 bases, with 10 bases sitting between them. This chain's CDR3 is CASNAVAQPQHF. CDR3 sequence (DNA): TGTGCCAGCAATGCGGTAGCTCAGCCCCAGCATTTT.

The chain joins TRBV11-2 to TRBJ2-1, with 11 bases matching TRBD2. The junction had 9 bases not matched to a gene; V was cut back by 4 bases and J by 7 bases. There are 16 residues in the CDR3. Germline values: CDR1 SGHAT, CDR2 FQNNGV. CDR3 nucleotide sequence: TGTGCCAGCAGCTCATTAGCGGGAGGGCCGGGTAATGAGCAGTTCTTC. Its protein product is CASSSLAGGPGNEQFF.

The J gene is TRBJ2-3, the V gene TRBV7-9; no firm D call. V was cut by 5 bases and J by 4 bases, with 10 bases left in between. CDR1 SEHNR and CDR2 FQNEAQ come from the germline V gene (reference sequence). The CDR3 has 13 amino acids. The CDR3 region is CASSGPGPDTQYF. The CDR3, as DNA: TGTGCCAGCAGCGGCCCCGGGCCAGATACGCAGTATTTT.

This sequence joins TRBV5-5 and TRBJ2-7, with D perhaps TRBD1 (5 bases). Germline values: CDR1 SGHKS, CDR2 YYEKEE (reference sequence). This CDR3 is 15 amino acids long. Trimming pared 0 bases from V and 1 base from J, leaving 11 bases between. In DNA form, the CDR3 reads TGTGCCAGCAGCTTGGACAGGCTGACATCCTACGAGCAGTACTTC. Translation gives CASSLDRLTSYEQYF.

The V and J genes are TRBV5-1 and TRBJ2-3; 10 bases fit TRBD2. The CDR3 spans 15 residues. V shed 2 bases, J shed 8 bases, and the junction held 8 bases outside the gene matches. Germline loops: CDR1 SGHRS, CDR2 YFSETQ. Written as DNA, the CDR3 is TGCGCCAGCAGCTTAGCCCTAGCGGGGGAGGGTACGCAGTATTTT. Its protein product is CASSLALAGEGTQYF.

This clone has just one count. The V and J genes are TRBV9 and TRBJ2-2; 8 bases map to TRBD2. Unmatched junction bases numbered 5, after V lost 4 bases and J lost 0 bases. This CDR3 has 16 residues. Germline V gene data show CDR1 as SGDLS and CDR2 as YYNGEE. The CDR3 DNA follows: TGTGCCAGCAGCTTAATAGCGGGGCCGAACACCGGGGAGCTGTTTTTT. Protein product: CASSLIAGPNTGELFF.

This clone was recorded once. This chain joins TRBV27 and TRBJ2-3, with D unresolved. The germline V gene has CDR1 MNHEY and CDR2 SMNVEV (reference sequence). The CDR3 sequence is 12 residues long. V lost 8 bases, J lost 2 bases, and 8 bases lay in between. The CDR3 nucleotides read TGTGCCAGCTATCGTTCCACAGATACGCAGTATTTT. Translated: CASYRSTDTQYF.

The chain combines TRBV2 with TRBJ1-1; the D is unclear. V lost 8 bases to trimming and J lost 4 bases, with 17 bases between them. This CDR3 has 14 residues. CDR1 and CDR2 from the germline V gene are SNHLY and FYNNEI. CDR3: CASLSNQVGTEAFF. The CDR3, as DNA: TGTGCCAGCTTATCGAACCAGGTTGGCACTGAAGCTTTCTTT.

This chain joins TRBV28 and TRBJ2-1; D uncertain. CDR1 and CDR2 (germline): MDHEN, SYDVKM. V lost 6 bases to trimming and J lost 1 base, with 7 bases between them. The CDR3 runs to 13 residues. In DNA form, the CDR3 reads TGTGCCAGCAGCCCTCCTTCCTACAATGAGCAGTTCTTC. It encodes CASSPPSYNEQFF.

About this clone itself: This same CDR3 is encoded by further DNA sequences in the sample. V is TRBV27 and J is TRBJ2-2, with D tentatively TRBD1 (5 bases). V lost 2 bases and J lost 1, with 5 bases in between. The germline V gene has CDR1 MNHEY and CDR2 SMNVEV (reference sequence). This CDR3 has 14 amino acids. CDR3: CASSLTGNTGELFF. CDR3 nucleotide sequence: TGTGCCAGCAGTTTAACAGGGAACACCGGGGAGCTGTTTTTT.

V and J are TRBV2 and TRBJ2-3, with a possible D match to TRBD1 (5 bases). In germline, CDR1 is SNHLY, CDR2 FYNNEI. The CDR3 spans 16 residues. The V end lost 3 bases, the J end lost 1 base, and 14 bases lay between the germline ends. CDR3 nucleotide sequence: TGTGCCAGCAGTGACCCAGGGTTGGACGGCACAGATACGCAGTATTTT. Its translation is CASSDPGLDGTDTQYF.

The genes are TRBV9 and TRBJ2-7; D possibly corresponds to TRBD2 (6 bases). Trimming pared 4 bases from V and 6 bases from J, leaving 11 bases between. Germline CDR1 reads SGDLS; CDR2 reads YYNGEE. The CDR3 runs to 12 residues. CDR3 sequence reads: CASSPEEGEQYF. CDR3 DNA sequence: TGTGCCAGCAGCCCCGAGGAGGGCGAGCAGTACTTC. The complete variable domain, with remaining parts taken from reference TRBV9 and TRBJ2-7, reads DSGVTQTPKHLITATGQRVTLRCSPRSGDLSVYWYQQSLDQGLQFLIQYYNGEERAKGNILERFSAQQFPDLHSELNLSSLELGDSALYFCASSPEEGEQYFGPGTRLTVT.

The V call is TRBV7-9, the J call TRBJ2-2; D is uncertain. Trimming cost V 2 bases and J 6 bases, with 4 bases left between them. This CDR3 has 12 amino acids. Germline values: CDR1 SEHNR, CDR2 FQNEAQ (reference sequence). The CDR3 spells CASSLMPGELFF. In DNA form, the CDR3 reads TGTGCCAGCAGCTTAATGCCCGGGGAGCTGTTTTTT.

The V gene is TRBV2, the J gene TRBJ2-2; D is ambiguous. The germline gives CDR1 SNHLY, CDR2 FYNNEI. There are 14 residues in the CDR3. V was clipped by 5 bases and J by 0 bases, with 7 bases between them. The CDR3: CASSPQTNTGELFF. Written as DNA, the CDR3 is TGTGCCAGCAGTCCCCAAACGAACACCGGGGAGCTGTTTTTT.

The CDR3, as DNA: TGTGCCATCAGTGAGTCCCCCCAACAGCCTAGATCCCTCCACTTT. Its translation is CAISESPQQPRSLHF. The V call is TRBV10-3, the J call TRBJ1-6, with D unresolved. V was pared by 0 bases and J by 14 bases, with 17 bases between. Germline V gene sequence: CDR1 ENHRY, CDR2 SYGVKD. The CDR3 runs to 15 residues.

The J gene is TRBJ2-1, the V gene TRBV7-2, with 9 bases that match TRBD2. CDR3 size: 16 residues. J gave up 6 bases and V 3 bases, and 9 bases lay outside the gene matches. Per germline, CDR1 SGHTA and CDR2 FQGNSA. Here the CDR3 reads CASSFGWGLASNEQFF. CDR3 in DNA: TGTGCCAGCAGCTTTGGCTGGGGACTAGCTTCCAATGAGCAGTTCTTC. Full variable domain (outside the CDR3, taken from reference TRBV7-2 and TRBJ2-1): GAGVSQSPSNKVTEKGKDVELRCDPISGHTALYWYRQSLGQGLEFLIYFQGNSAPDKSGLPSDRFSAERTGGSVSTLTIQRTQQEDSAVYLCASSFGWGLASNEQFFGPGTRLTVL.

Concerning this clone: This likely comes from a read error, as the CDR3 has no conserved phenylalanine or tryptophan at its end. The DNA is omitted, as the CDR3 cannot be located on it reliably, and the CDR3 follows TCRdb's listing. The chain joins TRBV10-1 to TRBJ1-1; the DNA was not used to check the table's D call, TRBD1. The CDR3 contains 11 residues when both ends are counted. The V gene's germline CDR1 is WNHNN and CDR2 SYGVQD (reference sequence). CDR3 protein: CASSESTVAGI.